Shown below are 22 T cell receptor beta chains from a single sample sequenced in a study of cytomegalovirus exposure and HLA in healthy donors. A multiplex PCR was run with 60 Vbeta primers and 13 Jbeta primers. Method: immunoSEQ multiplex PCR; TCRdb's copy keeps in-frame clones and lacks some. The top ten hold 30% of the sample, which has around 120,000 clones, about 76% seen once. The source material was PBMCs. These TCRs come from a man aged 60-69 years in good health and CMV-seropositive.

The chain recombines TRBV2 with TRBJ1-2; 7 bases are a match to TRBD1. This CDR3 contains 16 residues. After removal of 2 bases from V and 2 bases from J, the junction contained 8 bases not matched to a gene. Per germline, CDR1 SNHLY and CDR2 FYNNEI. The CDR3 here is CASSELGGASNYGYTF. The CDR3 region has the DNA TGTGCCAGCAGTGAACTAGGGGGCGCATCCAACTATGGCTACACCTTC. The entire variable domain, with the rest obtained from reference TRBV2 and TRBJ1-2, is as follows: EPEVTQTPSHQVTQMGQEVILRCVPISNHLYFYWYRQILGQKVEFLVSFYNNEISEKSEIFDDQFSVERPDGSNFTLKIRSTKLEDSAMYFCASSELGGASNYGYTFGSGTRLTVV.

The rearrangement uses TRBV10-3 and TRBJ2-5, with a weak D call TRBD2 (6 bases). Germline V gene lookup returns CDR1 ENHRY and CDR2 SYGVKD. This CDR3 spans 16 amino acids. Trimming cost V 2 bases and J 4 bases, with 17 bases left between them. The CDR3 here is CAISEGGGGVGETQYF. CDR3 nucleotide sequence: TGTGCCATCAGTGAGGGGGGTGGAGGGGTCGGAGAGACCCAGTACTTC.

V gene TRBV28 combines with J gene TRBJ2-3; 8 nucleotides line up with TRBD1. The CDR3 totals 14 residues. The ends lost 6 bases at V and 8 bases at J; junction bases unmatched: 10. Germline lookup yields CDR1 MDHEN and CDR2 SYDVKM. The CDR3 loop is CASSRRTGTGTQYF. CDR3 coding DNA: TGTGCCAGCAGCCGTAGGACAGGGACGGGTACGCAGTATTTT.

J is TRBJ1-4 and V is TRBV13; D ambiguous. The CDR3 is made up of 14 amino acids. Germline loops: CDR1 PRHDT, CDR2 FYEKMQ (reference sequence). With 3 bases removed from V and 4 bases from J, the gap between germline ends came to 9 bases. The CDR3 loop reads CASSFRRSNEKLFF. Written as DNA, the CDR3 is TGTGCCAGCAGCTTTAGACGGAGTAATGAAAAACTGTTTTTT.

The chain combines TRBV9 with TRBJ2-3; 8 bases match TRBD1. The CDR3 sequence is 16 residues long. The junction had 3 bases not matched to a gene; V was cut back by 0 bases and J by 0 bases. CDR1 is SGDLS, CDR2 YYNGEE, per germline. The CDR3 loop reads CASSVAGGLSTDTQYF. As DNA, the CDR3 is TGTGCCAGCAGCGTAGCAGGGGGCCTAAGCACAGATACGCAGTATTTT.

V gene TRBV18 combines with J gene TRBJ1-1; D gene ambiguous. Trimming stripped 1 base from V and 1 base from J, with 13 bases between. The germline V gene encodes CDR1 KGHSH and CDR2 LQKENI. The CDR3 sequence is 16 residues long. This chain's CDR3 is CASSPQVAGPNTEAFF. DNA of the CDR3: TGTGCCAGCTCACCACAGGTGGCAGGCCCGAACACTGAAGCTTTCTTT.

This clone was seen a single time. The gene calls are TRBV5-1 and TRBJ2-1; D is uncertain. The V and J ends lost 1 base and 5 bases respectively, with 7 bases between them. Looked up from germline, CDR1 is SGHRS and CDR2 is YFSETQ. CDR3 length: 13 residues. The CDR3 region is CASSLNFDNEQFF. DNA of the CDR3: TGCGCCAGCAGCTTGAATTTCGACAATGAGCAGTTCTTC.

The V and J genes are TRBV27 and TRBJ1-5; no firm D call. This CDR3 spans 16 amino acids. Trimming left V 6 bases short and J 5 bases short, with 20 bases between. The germline V gene encodes CDR1 MNHEY and CDR2 SMNVEV (reference sequence). The CDR3 sequence: CASSPSVWALHQPQHF. Written as DNA, the CDR3 is TGTGCCAGCAGCCCCTCGGTTTGGGCCTTGCATCAGCCCCAGCATTTT.

This clone has more than one count but fewer than ten. V is TRBV5-1 and J is TRBJ1-1; the D is unclear. Germline CDR1 SGHRS, CDR2 YFSETQ. The ends were cut back, 2 bases at V and 0 bases at J, with 14 bases in the middle. The CDR3 sequence is 16 residues long. In nucleotides, the CDR3 is TGCGCCAGCAGCTTTATGGGTCCCGACATGAACACTGAAGCTTTCTTT. The encoded protein is CASSFMGPDMNTEAFF. Based on the CDR3 plus reference TRBV5-1 and TRBJ1-1, the full variable domain is KAGVTQTPRYLIKTRGQQVTLSCSPISGHRSVSWYQQTPGQGLQFLFEYFSETQRNKGNFPGRFSGRQFSNSRSEMNVSTLELGDSALYLCASSFMGPDMNTEAFFGQGTRLTVV.

V and J are TRBV7-9 and TRBJ2-3, with D perhaps TRBD2 (5 bases). The germline V and J ends were trimmed by 5 bases and 2 bases, with 14 bases remaining between them. The CDR3 length is 15 residues. Per the germline V gene, CDR1 is SEHNR and CDR2 is FQNEAQ (reference sequence). The DNA for the CDR3 is TGTGCCAGCAGCCAGCGAGGGTGGGACACAGATACGCAGTATTTT. Protein: CASSQRGWDTDTQYF.

The chain combines TRBV11-3 with TRBJ2-3, with D possibly matching TRBD2 (5 bases). CDR1 is SGHNT and CDR2 is YENEEA in the germline V gene. The CDR3 runs 15 residues. Trimming left V 2 bases short and J 0 bases short, with 9 bases between. The DNA for the CDR3 is TGTGCCAGCAGCTTACTAGCTTATAGCACAGATACGCAGTATTTT. This translates into CASSLLAYSTDTQYF.

This clone has only one observation. CDR3 sequence reads: CASSLPSGTYNEQFF. The CDR3 bases are TGTGCCAGCAGCTTGCCTAGCGGGACCTACAATGAGCAGTTCTTC. The chain is built from TRBV5-4 and TRBJ2-1; 9 positions agree with TRBD2. Germline V gives CDR1 SGHNT, CDR2 YYREEE (reference sequence). CDR3 size: 15 residues. V lost 1 base to trimming and J lost 2 bases; unmatched junction nucleotides: 1.

This clone was seen a single time. The genes are TRBV6-5 and TRBJ2-7; 7 nucleotides agree with TRBD1. Per germline, CDR1 MNHEY and CDR2 SVGAGI. Trimming cost V 0 bases and J 6 bases; bases outside gene matches: 8. The CDR3 sequence is 15 residues long. CDR3 nucleotide sequence: TGTGCCAGCAGTTACTCTCCTTTAGGGGGCGGCGAGCAGTACTTC. It codes for CASSYSPLGGGEQYF.

Only a few counts were recorded for this clone. The V and J genes are TRBV5-1 and TRBJ2-3; 11 bases fit TRBD2. The J segment lost 4 bases and the V segment lost 0 bases, leaving 4 bases of the junction unmatched. Germline CDR1 and CDR2: SGHRS and YFSETQ. The CDR3 is made up of 16 amino acids. DNA of the CDR3: TGCGCCAGCAGCTTGGGAGGTAGCGGGGGGGCAGATACGCAGTATTTT. Protein sequence: CASSLGGSGGADTQYF.

The chain joins TRBV6-1 to TRBJ2-6; D unresolved. Looked up from germline, CDR1 is MNHNS and CDR2 is SASEGT. There are 16 residues in the CDR3. V lost 4 bases and J 5 bases, leaving 15 bases between the germline ends. CDR3 sequence reads: CASSAARVLRANVLTF. The CDR3, as DNA: TGTGCCAGCAGTGCCGCTCGAGTCCTCCGGGCCAACGTCCTGACTTTC.

V is TRBV4-1 and J is TRBJ1-3; possible D gene TRBD1, 6 bases. This CDR3 spans 15 amino acids. Trimming stripped 7 bases from V and 0 bases from J, with 13 bases between. From germline, CDR1 is MGHRA and CDR2 YSYEKL. CDR3: CASTLGGGSGNTIYF. Written as DNA, the CDR3 is TGCGCCAGCACCCTAGGGGGTGGCTCTGGAAACACCATATATTTT.

The genes are TRBV6-1 and TRBJ1-1; possibly TRBD1 for D (6 bases). In germline, CDR1 is MNHNS, CDR2 SASEGT. The CDR3 has 13 amino acids. Trimming stripped 11 bases from V and 5 bases from J, with 18 bases between. CDR3 sequence: CAAQGPMGTEAFF. As DNA, the CDR3 is TGTGCCGCACAGGGACCGATGGGGACTGAAGCTTTCTTT.

The chain carries TRBV28 and TRBJ2-7; D gene unclear. Germline V gene lookup returns CDR1 MDHEN and CDR2 SYDVKM. Trimming removed 2 bases from V and 1 base from J, with 15 bases in between. CDR3 size: 16 residues. CDR3 sequence (DNA): TGTGCCAGCAGTTTAGGTACGGTTGGCAGGTCCTACGAGCAGTACTTC. This sequence encodes CASSLGTVGRSYEQYF.

The table lists this clone with a count of one. The V call is TRBV7-8, the J call TRBJ2-2; no firm D call. CDR3 length equals 15 residues. The V gene's germline CDR1 is SGHVS and CDR2 FQNEAQ. V lost 0 bases to trimming and J lost 6 bases, with 11 bases between them. The CDR3 DNA follows: TGTGCCAGCAGCTTAGCTTCCAGGTCGGCCGGGGAGCTGTTTTTT. This sequence encodes CASSLASRSAGELFF.

This chain uses TRBV9 with TRBJ1-2; 7 nucleotides match TRBD1. The CDR3 is made up of 15 amino acids. Looked up from germline, CDR1 is SGDLS and CDR2 is YYNGEE. The V gene end was trimmed by 4 bases and the J gene end by 3 bases; junction bases not matched to a gene: 9. In DNA form, the CDR3 reads TGTGCCAGCAGCCCAAACTCCGGGACAGACTATGGCTACACCTTC. Its translation: CASSPNSGTDYGYTF.

The chain couples TRBV28 to TRBJ2-3, with D unclear. CDR1 MDHEN and CDR2 SYDVKM come from the germline V gene. V was shortened by 4 bases and J by 1 base, with 6 bases between the two germline ends. CDR3 size: 13 residues. CDR3 DNA: TGTGCCAGCAGTTCCCCTCGCACAGATACGCAGTATTTT. Translating gives CASSSPRTDTQYF. Combining the CDR3 with reference TRBV28 and TRBJ2-3 gives the whole variable domain DVKVTQSSRYLVKRTGEKVFLECVQDMDHENMFWYRQDPGLGLRLIYFSYDVKMKEKGDIPEGYSVSREKKERFSLILESASTNQTSMYLCASSSPRTDTQYFGPGTRLTVL.

The chain uses TRBV28 and TRBJ1-4, with D perhaps TRBD1 (6 bases). Trimming took off 4 bases at V and 1 base at J, with 10 bases between the two ends. Germline-derived CDR1 and CDR2 are MDHEN and SYDVKM. The CDR3 runs to 15 residues. The CDR3 DNA reads TGTGCCAGCAGTTCTATACAGGGAACTAATGAAAAACTGTTTTTT. This translates into CASSSIQGTNEKLFF.